The 32 T cell receptor beta chains given below trace back to one sample, sequenced in a study of blood T cell repertoires in COVID-19. Repertoires were generated with immunoSEQ multiplex PCR, while TCRdb's copy carries only in-frame clones and drops some. The profile shows roughly 220,000 clones, 84% of them singletons. The specimen was peripheral blood. The receptors originated from a man aged 25-45 years with active or convalescent COVID-19.

The genes are TRBV7-2 and TRBJ2-1, with TRBD2 identical over 7 bases. The ends lost 2 bases at V and 13 bases at J; junction bases unmatched: 14. In germline, CDR1 is SGHTA, CDR2 FQGNSA. The CDR3 covers 15 residues. Written as DNA, the CDR3 is TGTGCCAGCAGCTTACTTGGGGGGGGAAAAGACTCTCAGTTCTTC. Translated, it gives CASSLLGGGKDSQFF.

The chain uses TRBV7-9 and TRBJ2-2, with 8 bases aligning to TRBD2. CDR1 and CDR2 (germline): SEHNR, FQNEAQ (reference sequence). The V and J ends lost 5 bases and 7 bases, in that order; junction bases with no gene match: 15. The CDR3 sequence is 17 residues long. As DNA, the CDR3 is TGTGCCAGCAGCCATCCACTAGCGGCGGGAGTGGGCGGGGAGCTGTTTTTT. Amino acid sequence: CASSHPLAAGVGGELFF.

The chain links TRBV19 to TRBJ2-3, with a possible D match to TRBD1 (5 bases). CDR1 LNHDA and CDR2 SQIVND come from the germline V gene (reference sequence). This CDR3 is 14 amino acids long. Trimming shortened V by 4 bases and J by 3 bases, and 11 bases separated the two germline ends. The CDR3, as DNA: TGTGCCAGTAGTAGACCAGGGAATACAGATACGCAGTATTTT. This codes for CASSRPGNTDTQYF.

The chain has TRBV19 and TRBJ2-2; 12 bases align to TRBD1. The V segment lost 6 bases and the J segment 8 bases; nucleotides outside the gene matches: 13. The CDR3 is made up of 17 amino acids. In germline, CDR1 is LNHDA, CDR2 SQIVND (reference sequence). In nucleotides, the CDR3 is TGTGCCAGTAGCACGCCGCCGGGACAGGGGGCGCCGGGGGAGCTGTTTTTT. Translating it yields CASSTPPGQGAPGELFF. The complete variable domain, with remaining parts taken from reference TRBV19 and TRBJ2-2, reads DGGITQSPKYLFRKEGQNVTLSCEQNLNHDAMYWYRQDPGQGLRLIYYSQIVNDFQKGDIAEGYSVSREKKESFPLTVTSAQKNPTAFYLCASSTPPGQGAPGELFFGEGSRLTVL.

The chain has TRBV5-1 and TRBJ2-1, with 14 nucleotides matching TRBD2. The CDR3 loop spans 15 amino acids. Trimming took 3 bases from V and 8 from J; bases not matched to a gene: 4. The germline V gene has CDR1 SGHRS and CDR2 YFSETQ. DNA for the CDR3: TGCGCCAGCAGCTCGACTAGCGGGGGGGCCTATGAGCAGTTCTTC. It yields the protein CASSSTSGGAYEQFF.

V and J are TRBV19 and TRBJ2-1; D not resolved. CDR3 length equals 19 residues. Germline CDR1 and CDR2: LNHDA and SQIVND (reference sequence). V was pared by 1 base and J by 0 bases, with 19 bases between. Written as DNA, the CDR3 is TGTGCCAGTAGTATAGTAGCCTGGCCCCACCCGAGCTCCTACAATGAGCAGTTCTTC. Its translation is CASSIVAWPHPSSYNEQFF.

The table lists this clone with a few counts. The J gene is TRBJ1-3, the V gene TRBV19, with 7 bases matching TRBD1. This CDR3 comprises 16 residues. The V and J ends lost 3 bases and 2 bases, in that order; junction bases with no gene match: 7. The V gene's germline CDR1 is LNHDA and CDR2 SQIVND (reference sequence). Written as DNA, the CDR3 is TGTGCCAGTAGTATCGGACAGGTCGGGGCTGGAAACACCATATATTTT. As protein: CASSIGQVGAGNTIYF.

This chain connects TRBV3-1 (or the pseudogene TRBV3-2) to TRBJ1-1; D is uncertain. Germline V gene sequence: CDR1 LGHDT, CDR2 YNNKEL (reference sequence). This CDR3 contains 13 residues. V shed 2 bases and J shed 6 bases, with 10 bases lying between them. CDR3 amino acids: CASSQNRVAEAFF. In DNA form, the CDR3 reads TGTGCCAGCAGCCAAAACCGGGTTGCTGAAGCTTTCTTT.

This clone was seen only once. The chain is built from TRBV4-3 and TRBJ1-6; D remains unclear. CDR1 and CDR2 from the germline V gene are LGHNA and YSLEER. This CDR3 has 17 amino acids. V dropped 0 bases and J dropped 0 bases, with 9 bases sitting between them. This CDR3 is CASSQDLVSSYNSPLHF. CDR3 nucleotide sequence: TGCGCCAGCAGCCAAGACTTGGTGAGCTCCTATAATTCACCCCTCCACTTT.

CDR3 bases: TGTGCCAGCAGTTTCAGGGGAACCTACGAGCAGTACTTC. Translating gives CASSFRGTYEQYF. This chain connects TRBV28 to TRBJ2-7; TRBD1 is a possible D gene (6 bases). CDR1 is MDHEN, CDR2 SYDVKM, per germline. V lost 3 bases to trimming and J lost 2 bases, with 8 bases between them. The CDR3 loop spans 13 amino acids.

The gene calls are TRBV6-2 or TRBV6-3 and TRBJ2-5; no clear D. CDR1 is MNHEY and CDR2 is SVGEGT in the germline V gene. V dropped 2 bases and J dropped 11 bases, with 12 bases sitting between them. The length of the CDR3 is 12 residues. This CDR3 is CASSYPRLGQYF. The CDR3, as DNA: TGTGCCAGCAGTTACCCGCGGCTCGGACAGTACTTC.

The chain links TRBV30 to TRBJ1-2, with TRBD1 matching 8 bases. Germline V gene sequence: CDR1 GTSNPN, CDR2 SVGIG (reference sequence). This CDR3 has 14 amino acids. The junction had 8 bases not matched to a gene; V was cut back by 3 bases and J by 5 bases. This CDR3 reads CAWREGQALYGYTF. CDR3 nucleotides: TGTGCCTGGAGAGAGGGACAGGCGCTGTATGGCTACACCTTC.

The chain links TRBV11-1 to TRBJ1-2; tentatively, D is TRBD1 (6 bases). This CDR3 comprises 13 residues. V was pared by 5 bases and J by 7 bases, with 14 bases between. Germline assignment: CDR1 SGHAT and CDR2 FQDESV (reference sequence). The DNA of the CDR3 is TGTGCCAGCAGCCATGGGGAGACAGGTGGCTACACCTTC. Its protein is CASSHGETGGYTF.

V is TRBV9 and J is TRBJ2-4, with a weak D call TRBD2 (5 bases). Trimming left V 3 bases short and J 3 bases short, with 13 bases between. Germline values: CDR1 SGDLS, CDR2 YYNGEE. The CDR3 runs to 15 residues. DNA for the CDR3: TGTGCCAGCAGCGGGGAGTCCCCGGGCAAAAACATTCAGTACTTC. It specifies CASSGESPGKNIQYF.

The genes are TRBV12-3 or TRBV12-4 and TRBJ1-5; 7 bases fit TRBD1. The CDR3 is 13 residues long. V was clipped by 8 bases and J by 9 bases; unmatched bases: 10. CDR3 sequence reads: CASRQGLRGPQHF. CDR3 sequence (DNA): TGTGCCAGCCGACAGGGCCTCAGAGGGCCCCAGCATTTT.

The chain employs TRBV18 and TRBJ2-5, with TRBD1 matching 8 bases. The trim removed 5 bases at V and 2 bases at J, leaving 7 bases unmatched. The germline V gene encodes CDR1 KGHSH and CDR2 LQKENI. CDR3 length equals 15 residues. This CDR3 is CASSRGQGVQETQYF. In DNA form, the CDR3 reads TGTGCCAGCTCAAGAGGACAGGGTGTTCAAGAGACCCAGTACTTC.

V gene TRBV7-2 combines with J gene TRBJ1-6, with a weak D call TRBD1 (5 bases). The CDR3 length is 16 residues. The germline CDR1 and CDR2 sequences are SGHTA and FQGNSA. V was clipped by 5 bases and J by 5 bases, with 16 bases between them. The CDR3: CASSPQAQVDNSPLHF. The CDR3 nucleotides read TGTGCCAGCAGCCCACAGGCCCAAGTGGATAATTCACCCCTCCACTTT.

This chain uses TRBV18 with TRBJ2-5, with D possibly being TRBD1 (5 bases). Germline V gene sequence: CDR1 KGHSH, CDR2 LQKENI. The CDR3 length is 14 residues. V lost 3 bases and J lost 5, with 13 bases in between. The CDR3 here is CASSPNQGRETQYF. The CDR3 DNA is TGTGCCAGCTCACCGAACCAGGGTCGGGAGACCCAGTACTTC. Supplemented by reference TRBV18 and TRBJ2-5, the full variable domain reads NAGVMQNPRHLVRRRGQEARLRCSPMKGHSHVYWYRQLPEEGLKFMVYLQKENIIDESGMPKERFSAEFPKEGPSILRIQQVVRGDSAAYFCASSPNQGRETQYFGPGTRLLVL.

The chain employs TRBV7-2 and TRBJ2-5, with 13 positions matching TRBD2. The CDR3 totals 16 residues. The J segment lost 2 bases and the V segment lost 4 bases, leaving 4 bases of the junction unmatched. In germline, CDR1 is SGHTA, CDR2 FQGNSA. The CDR3 bases are TGTGCCAGCAGCTGGGGGACTAGCGGGGAACAAGAGACCCAGTACTTC. Protein: CASSWGTSGEQETQYF.

The genes are TRBV11-2 and TRBJ2-5, with TRBD2 matching over 13 bases. CDR1 is SGHAT, CDR2 FQNNGV, per germline. Losses at the gene ends were 1 base for V and 0 bases for J; bases not matched to a gene: 5. The CDR3 loop spans 18 amino acids. The CDR3 reads CASSLGSTSGRDQETQYF. The CDR3 DNA reads TGTGCCAGCAGCTTAGGCTCCACTAGCGGGAGGGACCAAGAGACCCAGTACTTC.

J is TRBJ2-7 and V is TRBV7-2, with TRBD1 as a possible D gene (5 bases). There are 14 residues in the CDR3. Trimming shortened V by 5 bases and J by 9 bases, and 20 bases separated the two germline ends. Germline V gene lookup returns CDR1 SGHTA and CDR2 FQGNSA. CDR3 sequence: CASSARLVGLGQYF. CDR3 nucleotide sequence: TGTGCCAGCAGCGCGCGTTTGGTGGGGCTGGGGCAGTACTTC.

V gene TRBV3-1 (or the pseudogene TRBV3-2) combines with J gene TRBJ1-3; D uncertain. V was clipped by 1 base and J by 0 bases, with 10 bases between them. Per germline, CDR1 LGHDT and CDR2 YNNKEL (reference sequence). The CDR3 consists of 16 residues. This chain's CDR3 is CASSQGPGTSGNTIYF. CDR3 DNA: TGTGCCAGCAGCCAAGGGCCGGGTACCTCTGGAAACACCATATATTTT.

The genes are TRBV7-2 and TRBJ1-2, with 9 positions matching TRBD1. The CDR3 spans 12 residues. From germline, CDR1 is SGHTA and CDR2 FQGNSA. The junction had 3 bases not matched to a gene; V was cut back by 5 bases and J by 8 bases. Here the CDR3 DNA reads TGTGCCAGCAGCCAGGACAGGGGCGGCTACACCTTC. Translating gives CASSQDRGGYTF.

The genes are TRBV19 and TRBJ2-3; maybe TRBD1 (5 bases). CDR1 is LNHDA, CDR2 SQIVND, per germline (reference sequence). The CDR3 is 13 residues long. The V gene lost 11 bases and the J gene lost 1 base, with 13 bases spanning the gap. The CDR3 sequence: CASTGRGTDTQYF. In DNA form, the CDR3 reads TGTGCCTCCACCGGCAGGGGCACAGATACGCAGTATTTT.

This chain connects TRBV30 to TRBJ1-5, with D unresolved. The CDR3 consists of 13 residues. Germline lookup yields CDR1 GTSNPN and CDR2 SVGIG (reference sequence). V was pared by 3 bases and J by 4 bases, with 10 bases between. CDR3 sequence reads: CAWRGPGNQPQHF. The CDR3 region has the DNA TGTGCCTGGAGGGGTCCGGGGAATCAGCCCCAGCATTTT. The whole variable domain, remainder taken from reference TRBV30 and TRBJ1-5, is SQTIHQWPATLVQPVGSPLSLECTVEGTSNPNLYWYRQAAGRGLQLLFYSVGIGQISSEVPQNLSASRPQDRQFILSSKKLLLSDSGFYLCAWRGPGNQPQHFGDGTRLSIL.

This clone was counted a few times. This rearrangement joins TRBV7-2 to TRBJ1-3; 10 bases are shared with TRBD1. The J segment lost 8 bases and the V segment lost 7 bases, leaving 8 bases of the junction unmatched. Germline CDR1 and CDR2: SGHTA and FQGNSA. The CDR3 length is 14 residues. The CDR3, as DNA: TGTGCCAGCACCCGGGACAGGGGAGGATACACCATATATTTT. Translation gives CASTRDRGGYTIYF.

The rearrangement uses TRBV28 and TRBJ1-1; D uncertain. Per the germline V gene, CDR1 is MDHEN and CDR2 is SYDVKM. The V and J ends lost 6 bases and 4 bases respectively, with 12 bases between them. CDR3 size: 13 residues. The CDR3 DNA is TGTGCCAGCAGCGGGGAACGGTTCACTGAAGCTTTCTTT. This codes for CASSGERFTEAFF.

This clone was recorded only once. The chain links TRBV7-2 to TRBJ2-1, with 7 bases fitting TRBD2. Germline V gene data show CDR1 as SGHTA and CDR2 as FQGNSA. The CDR3 length is 15 residues. V lost 5 bases, J lost 6 bases, and 10 bases stayed unmatched. In nucleotides, the CDR3 is TGTGCCAGCAGCCTACAGGCTAGCGGAGTCAATGAGCAGTTCTTC. This translates into CASSLQASGVNEQFF.

The chain employs TRBV6-4 and TRBJ2-1, with D possibly TRBD1 on 6 matching bases. The CDR3 has 13 amino acids. Trimming cost V 10 bases and J 6 bases, with 16 bases left between them. Germline-derived CDR1 and CDR2 are MRHNA and SNTAGT. The CDR3 loop reads CANFLGQTNEQFF. The CDR3 nucleotides read TGTGCCAACTTTCTCGGACAGACCAATGAGCAGTTCTTC.

The rearrangement uses TRBV5-6 and TRBJ1-1; TRBD1 agrees at 7 bases. The CDR3 totals 14 residues. Germline assignment: CDR1 SGHDT and CDR2 YYEEEE. V was pared by 0 bases and J by 4 bases, with 3 bases of the junction left unmatched. CDR3 amino acids: CASSLGQGPTEAFF. The CDR3 bases are TGTGCCAGCAGCTTGGGACAGGGCCCCACTGAAGCTTTCTTT.

The chain links TRBV6-5 to TRBJ1-2, with 11 positions matching TRBD1. After removal of 6 bases from V and 4 bases from J, the junction contained 7 bases not matched to a gene. The CDR3 is made up of 15 amino acids. Germline V gene data show CDR1 as MNHEY and CDR2 as SVGAGI. CDR3 amino acids: CASRLDRGRGYGYTF. CDR3 nucleotides: TGTGCCAGCAGGTTGGACAGGGGGCGAGGCTATGGCTACACCTTC.

CDR3 residues: CASSLSGRGGNQPQHF. CDR3 coding DNA: TGTGCCAGCAGTCTATCGGGTAGGGGTGGGAATCAGCCCCAGCATTTT. This sequence joins TRBV28 and TRBJ1-5; D possibly corresponds to TRBD1 (5 bases). CDR3 length equals 16 residues. V was cut by 5 bases and J by 4 bases, with 18 bases left in between. The germline CDR1 and CDR2 sequences are MDHEN and SYDVKM.